This TCR beta chain came from a study of blood T cell repertoires in COVID-19. The protocol was immunoSEQ multiplex PCR, while the TCRdb copy is restricted to in-frame clones and leaves out a portion. The sample carries about 130,000 clones, approximately 85% recorded once. The length of the CDR3 is 16 residues. Trimming removed 1 base at V and 6 bases at J, with 13 bases between. Germline V gene sequence: CDR1 WSHSY, CDR2 SAAADI. The sequence derives from a human donor in a cohort sampled during active COVID-19. The sequencing input was peripheral blood. V gene TRBV10-2 combines with J gene TRBJ1-6; no firm D call. The CDR3 reads CASSELVASSNSPLHF. The CDR3 region has the DNA TGCGCCAGCAGTGAGTTGGTGGCCTCCAGTAATTCACCCCTCCACTTT.